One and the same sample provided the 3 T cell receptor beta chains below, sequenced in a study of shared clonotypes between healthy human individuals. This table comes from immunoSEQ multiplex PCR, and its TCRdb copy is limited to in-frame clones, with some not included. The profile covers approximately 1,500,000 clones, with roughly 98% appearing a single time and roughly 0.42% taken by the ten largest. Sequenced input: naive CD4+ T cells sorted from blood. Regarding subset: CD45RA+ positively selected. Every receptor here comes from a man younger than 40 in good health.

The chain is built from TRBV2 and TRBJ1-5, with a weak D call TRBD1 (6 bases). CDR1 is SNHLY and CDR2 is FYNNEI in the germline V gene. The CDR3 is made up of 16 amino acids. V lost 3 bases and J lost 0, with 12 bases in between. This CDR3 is CASSERRQASNQPQHF. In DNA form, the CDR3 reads TGTGCCAGCAGTGAGAGGAGACAGGCTAGCAATCAGCCCCAGCATTTT.

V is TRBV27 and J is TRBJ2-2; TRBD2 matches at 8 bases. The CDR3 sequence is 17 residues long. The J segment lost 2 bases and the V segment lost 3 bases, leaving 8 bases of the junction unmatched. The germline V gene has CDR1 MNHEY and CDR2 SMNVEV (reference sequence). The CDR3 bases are TGTGCCAGCAGTTTTGTCGGACTAGCCTTAAACACCGGGGAGCTGTTTTTT. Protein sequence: CASSFVGLALNTGELFF.

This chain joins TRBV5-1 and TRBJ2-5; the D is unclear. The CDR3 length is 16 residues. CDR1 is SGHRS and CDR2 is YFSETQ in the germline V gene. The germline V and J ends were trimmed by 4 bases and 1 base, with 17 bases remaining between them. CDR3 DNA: TGCGCCAGCAGCCAAGGGTTGGTATTAGGCCAAGAGACCCAGTACTTC. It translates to CASSQGLVLGQETQYF.